This T cell receptor beta chain was sequenced for a study of T cell changes during pregnancy in multiple sclerosis. The germline V gene encodes CDR1 SQVTM and CDR2 ANQGSEA. Trimming shortened V by 4 bases and J by 7 bases, and 13 bases separated the two germline ends. This CDR3 is 13 amino acids long. The table came from immunoSEQ multiplex PCR; TCRdb's copy has only in-frame clones and leaves some out. The table lists about 71,000 clones, around 90% of them singletons, with roughly 1.1% in the top ten. This sample comprised peripheral blood, obtained in the third trimester of pregnancy. The rearrangement uses TRBV29-1 and TRBJ2-2, with D unclear. This clonotype was obtained from a female donor with multiple sclerosis, enrolled in a pregnancy study. CDR3: CSVGLPGHGELFF. CDR3 bases: TGCAGCGTTGGATTACCAGGTCACGGGGAGCTGTTTTTT.